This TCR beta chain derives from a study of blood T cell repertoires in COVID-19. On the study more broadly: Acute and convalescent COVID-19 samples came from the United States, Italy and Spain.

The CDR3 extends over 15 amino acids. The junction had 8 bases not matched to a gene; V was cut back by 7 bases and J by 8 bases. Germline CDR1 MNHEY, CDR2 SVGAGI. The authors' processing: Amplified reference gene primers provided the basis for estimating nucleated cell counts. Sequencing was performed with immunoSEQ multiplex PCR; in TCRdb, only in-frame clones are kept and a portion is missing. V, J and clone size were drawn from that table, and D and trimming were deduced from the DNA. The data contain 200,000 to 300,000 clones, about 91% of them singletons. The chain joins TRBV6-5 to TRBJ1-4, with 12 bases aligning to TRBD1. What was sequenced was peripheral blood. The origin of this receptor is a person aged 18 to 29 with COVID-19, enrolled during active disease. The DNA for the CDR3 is TGTGCCAGCAAGCCGGGACAGGGGGCCGGGGAAAAACTGTTTTTT. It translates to CASKPGQGAGEKLFF.